The 13 T cell receptor beta chains in this list originate from one sample, sequenced in a study of cytomegalovirus exposure and HLA in healthy donors. The study ran its PCR with 60 Vbeta and 13 Jbeta primers. Generated by immunoSEQ multiplex PCR, the TCRdb table keeps only in-frame clones and is missing some. The repertoire holds about 89,000 clones, with 77% as singletons. Source material: PBMCs. Receptors originate from a man younger than 40 in good health and CMV-seronegative.

This rearrangement joins TRBV28 to TRBJ1-2; D remains ambiguous. The germline V gene encodes CDR1 MDHEN and CDR2 SYDVKM. The CDR3 sequence is 13 residues long. V was cut by 7 bases and J by 4 bases, with 13 bases left in between. The CDR3 region has the DNA TGTGCCAGCAATATCAACGAGCTCTATGGCTACACCTTC. Amino acids: CASNINELYGYTF.

The chain links TRBV10-3 to TRBJ1-1; 9 bases match TRBD1. The junction had 12 bases not matched to a gene; V was cut back by 6 bases and J by 7 bases. The CDR3 runs 15 residues. Germline CDR1 is ENHRY and CDR2 is SYGVKD. In nucleotides, the CDR3 is TGTGCCATCAGGTACCCGGGACAGGGAAAACTTGAAGCTTTCTTT. This encodes CAIRYPGQGKLEAFF.

This CDR3 reads CASSAQDYGYTF. DNA of the CDR3: TGTGCCAGCAGCGCCCAGGACTATGGCTACACCTTC. V and J are TRBV28 and TRBJ1-2; D uncertain. Trimming left V 6 bases short and J 3 bases short, with 8 bases between. The CDR3 is 12 amino acids. Germline V CDR1 and CDR2: MDHEN, SYDVKM.

The chain recombines TRBV5-3 with TRBJ2-3; no definite D call. TRBV5-3 is an ORF; its function is uncertain. There are 16 residues in the CDR3. V dropped 0 bases and J dropped 0 bases, with 11 bases sitting between them. In DNA form, the CDR3 reads TGTGCCAGAAGCTTGGAAGCCCAGACTAGCACAGATACGCAGTATTTT. It translates to CARSLEAQTSTDTQYF.

The rearrangement joins TRBV7-2 to TRBJ2-3, with D perhaps TRBD2 (6 bases). Trimming stripped 0 bases from V and 4 bases from J, with 8 bases between. The CDR3 extends over 14 amino acids. The germline CDR1 and CDR2 sequences are SGHTA and FQGNSA. For the CDR3, the DNA is TGTGCCAGCAGCTTAGCGTCGGGGGCAGATACGCAGTATTTT. Residues: CASSLASGADTQYF. Together with reference TRBV7-2 and TRBJ2-3, the CDR3 gives the full variable domain: GAGVSQSPSNKVTEKGKDVELRCDPISGHTALYWYRQSLGQGLEFLIYFQGNSAPDKSGLPSDRFSAERTGGSVSTLTIQRTQQEDSAVYLCASSLASGADTQYFGPGTRLTVL.

The V and J genes are TRBV7-9 and TRBJ1-2, with 10 bases matching TRBD1. The CDR3 consists of 17 residues. The ends lost 7 bases at V and 0 bases at J; junction bases unmatched: 11. CDR1 is SEHNR, CDR2 FQNEAQ, per germline (reference sequence). CDR3 nucleotides: TGTGCCAGCAACCCACCCGGGACAGGGGAAACTAACTATGGCTACACCTTC. The encoded protein is CASNPPGTGETNYGYTF.

The chain carries TRBV20-1 and TRBJ2-7; D possibly corresponds to TRBD1 (6 bases). CDR1 is DFQATT, CDR2 SNEGSKA, per germline (reference sequence). The CDR3 contains 11 residues. V was cut by 8 bases and J by 6 bases, with 14 bases left in between. CDR3 sequence: CSRQDRLEQYF. The CDR3 DNA reads TGCAGTCGACAGGACCGTCTCGAGCAGTACTTC.

This sequence joins TRBV29-1 and TRBJ1-4; a possible D gene is TRBD1 (6 bases). The V and J ends lost 6 bases and 4 bases respectively, with 18 bases between them. CDR3 length equals 15 residues. The germline V gene has CDR1 SQVTM and CDR2 ANQGSEA. CDR3 region: CSVTGLAGDNEKLFF. CDR3 sequence (DNA): TGCAGCGTGACTGGGCTGGCAGGGGATAATGAAAAACTGTTTTTT.

CDR3 coding DNA: TGCGCCAGCAGCCCCGGGACAGAGAACTATGGCTACACCTTC. Protein sequence: CASSPGTENYGYTF. This sequence joins TRBV4-3 and TRBJ1-2; 7 bases fit TRBD1. The V segment lost 4 bases and the J segment 2 bases; nucleotides outside the gene matches: 4. The CDR3 consists of 14 residues. Germline assignment: CDR1 LGHNA and CDR2 YSLEER.

The chain recombines TRBV5-6 with TRBJ2-1; 9 bases match TRBD2. CDR1 and CDR2 from the germline V gene are SGHDT and YYEEEE. The CDR3 is 13 amino acids. J was trimmed by 3 bases and V by 7 bases; bases with no gene match: 2. The CDR3, as DNA: TGTGCCAGCCTGACTAGCGGCTACAATGAGCAGTTCTTC. The encoded protein is CASLTSGYNEQFF.

The chain has TRBV5-1 and TRBJ1-1; D perhaps matches TRBD1 (6 bases). Germline CDR1 SGHRS, CDR2 YFSETQ. The CDR3 covers 17 residues. The V and J ends lost 1 base and 0 bases respectively, with 16 bases between them. The CDR3 nucleotides read TGCGCCAGCAGCTTGAACGGGGCAGGGGATATGAACACTGAAGCTTTCTTT. Encoded protein: CASSLNGAGDMNTEAFF.

The chain is built from TRBV5-1 and TRBJ1-6; D is possibly TRBD1 (5 bases). The germline V and J ends were trimmed by 0 bases and 9 bases, with 10 bases remaining between them. The CDR3 sequence is 14 residues long. Germline lookup yields CDR1 SGHRS and CDR2 YFSETQ. The CDR3 sequence: CASSLESGASPLHF. Written as DNA, the CDR3 is TGCGCCAGCAGCTTGGAAAGCGGGGCTTCACCCCTCCACTTT. Complete variable domain (other parts from reference TRBV5-1 and TRBJ1-6): KAGVTQTPRYLIKTRGQQVTLSCSPISGHRSVSWYQQTPGQGLQFLFEYFSETQRNKGNFPGRFSGRQFSNSRSEMNVSTLELGDSALYLCASSLESGASPLHFGNGTRLTVT.

This sequence joins TRBV18 and TRBJ2-7; 7 bases match TRBD2. The CDR3 totals 16 residues. Germline trimming cut 6 bases from V and 0 bases from J; bases unmatched to any gene: 11. Germline CDR1 and CDR2: KGHSH and LQKENI. CDR3 sequence reads: CASSPGRPGGSYEQYF. CDR3 in DNA: TGTGCCAGCTCCCCAGGACGGCCGGGGGGCTCCTACGAGCAGTACTTC.